This TCR beta chain was identified in a study of blood T cell repertoires in COVID-19. Germline CDR1 is GTSNPN and CDR2 is SVGIG (reference sequence). J gave up 2 bases and V 5 bases, and 14 bases lay outside the gene matches. The CDR3 has 17 amino acids. Clones were sequenced by immunoSEQ multiplex PCR, and TCRdb holds only the in-frame ones, with some missing. The top ten clones hold over 0.95% of a sample with about 360,000 clones, roughly 77% of them seen once. The sequencing sample was made of peripheral blood. This sequence joins TRBV30 and TRBJ1-2; 10 positions agree with TRBD1. The sequence came from a human donor with acute or convalescent COVID-19. The donor label of this sample is uncertain. The CDR3 reads CAWGSTGTGALNYGYTF. Written as DNA, the CDR3 is TGTGCCTGGGGAAGCACCGGGACAGGGGCATTGAACTATGGCTACACCTTC.